This TCR beta chain was observed in a study of cytotoxic CD8 clonotypes in ibrutinib-treated CLL. Study-wide context: Among patients, some 24 responded partially and 2 completely; about 14 then stayed remitted and roughly 12 progressed after median about six years. There were, on average, roughly 260,000 productive templates and tens of thousands of productive rearrangements per sample.

Genomic DNA in a quantity of 1.5 to 2 micrograms was derived from cryopreserved PBMCs for TCR beta libraries. The assay was immunoSEQ multiplex PCR, and TCRdb's table has in-frame clones only and misses some. Here the sample spans about 140,000 clones, 65% to 85% being singletons. CDR1 and CDR2 (germline): SGDLS, YYNGEE. CDR3 length: 11 residues. Trimming pared 3 bases from V and 8 bases from J, leaving 7 bases between. Source: PBMCs, taken after 36 months of ibrutinib treatment. The chain couples TRBV9 to TRBJ2-3, with D uncertain. The TCR sequence derives from a human donor with chronic lymphocytic leukemia. The CDR3 DNA reads TGTGCCAGCAGCGATCAGGTTACGCAGTATTTT. The encoded protein is CASSDQVTQYF.